This entry describes one T cell receptor beta chain. The data originate from a study of low-dose radiotherapy and immunotherapy resistance in tumors. Looking at the study overall: Patients were treated with intravenous nivolumab at 240 mg every two weeks and were also dosed with ipilimumab at 1 mg/kg every six weeks. Aspirin was taken orally by patients at 300 mg daily for four cycles from cycle 1 day 1.

Priming of first-strand cDNA relied on TRAV- and TRBV-specific primers (covering alpha and beta chains). The TCRs were subjected to amplification over 20 PCR cycles employing a constant-region primer in conjunction with a V-primer adapter. By in vitro transcription, the isolated mRNA was amplified. TCRdb fed the reads into MiXCR, producing one record per CDR3 protein. The data show 16,000 or so distinct CDR3 sequences, approximately 63% seen once. The clonotype was recovered from a human donor with advanced metastatic prostate, ovarian, gallbladder or colorectal cancer (not recorded which). This table probably holds off-target reads from a library built for another chain.

The CDR3 sequence is CASSLGGGGYNEQFF. DNA for the CDR3: TGTGCCAGCAGCTTAGGGGGAGGTGGTTACAATGAGCAGTTCTTC. The chain uses TRBV5-8 and TRBJ2-1, with D tentatively TRBD1 or TRBD2 (6 bases each). From germline, CDR1 is SGHTS and CDR2 YDEGEE. This CDR3 has 15 amino acids. V lost 2 bases to trimming and J lost 4 bases, with 13 bases between them.